This TCR beta chain was documented in a study of regulatory T cells in long-lasting Graves disease (dated by TCRdb to the early 2020s). Concerning the study at large: Antithyroid drugs had been taken for less than 3 months by newly diagnosed Graves' disease patients. This study used TCR sequencing and RNA sequencing of peripheral blood to compare persistent Graves' disease patients against newly diagnosed Graves' disease patients. The study was conducted in China and was registered as a clinical trial. A total of around 33 samples were covered by TCR sequencing, comprising some 13 persistent and approximately 20 newly diagnosed Graves' disease patients. Overall study results and their limits: Persistent patients shared more public clonotypes among themselves (around 2,500) than newly diagnosed patients did (approximately 870). Persistent Graves' disease patients showed lower TCR Shannon entropy and fewer highly expanded clones than newly diagnosed patients, suggesting clonal expansion. Only the TCR beta chain was sequenced and analyzed. The authors noted that the small sample size was a limitation that may lower accuracy. Because the primary lesion, thyroid tissue, could not be accessed, the study looked at peripheral blood alone. Persistent disease showed preferential use of TRBV28, TRBJ1-2 and TRBJ2-5, whereas newly diagnosed disease favored TRBV20-1 and TRBJ2-1.

A note on this clonotype: The antigen it binds to is not known. No much larger clonotype is one base removed from it; base qualities were not supplied.

Sample time point, as interpreted from the label and publication: newly diagnosed GD, antithyroid drugs for less than 3 months. RNA was extracted from PBMCs in TRIzol for both TCR sequencing and RNA sequencing. The diagnosis of Graves' disease was made according to American Thyroid Association guidelines. Patients for the study were recruited at an endocrinology department in Xi'an, China. Each patient gave approximately 9.7 milliliters of peripheral blood, collected in an EDTA anticoagulant tube. Ficoll Paque Plus density gradient separation was used to isolate PBMCs, and no additional T cell sorting was done. An Agilent 2100 Bioanalyzer and agarose gel were used to check RNA quality, while a NanoDrop 2000 measured RNA concentration. Clipping removes 1 base from V and 4 bases from J, with 8 as the unmatched junction base count. The CDR3 measures 16 amino acids from cysteine to phenylalanine. Of the read, only the CDR3 DNA is kept; its 48 bases are in frame from base 1. As encoded in the germline V gene, CDR1 is MGHRA while CDR2 is YSYEKL.

Libraries were built with multiplex PCR. The sequencer was an Illumina HiSeq 4000. CDR3 regions were amplified by Arm-PCR with iRepertoire HTBI primers to construct TCR beta libraries. PCR products were gel purified before sequencing. In the original analysis: Gene usage analysis of CDR3 amino acid clonotypes used the roughly 60 TRBV and 14 to 15 TRBJ segments found across samples. COPE and FqMerger were used to merge filtered high-quality paired reads into contigs. BLAST was used to align contigs to IMGT TRBV, TRBD and TRBJ reference genes, and CDR3 was defined according to IMGT. Any clonotype with a frequency above 0.1% was counted as a highly expanded clone. Shannon entropy was used to measure repertoire diversity, and the Gini coefficient was used to measure V-J evenness. A clonotype found in more than one individual was treated as public. In TCRdb, the public reads were trimmed at Q25 with fastp and aligned with MiXCR, with productive beta chains retained. CDR3 protein sequences are deduplicated, and each keeps its most common genes and DNA. TCRdb's processing, not the authors', yielded these V and J calls. This sample gives roughly 510,000 distinct CDR3 sequences in total; roughly 15% of them show up just once. The biggest ten clones account for approximately 12% of the sample.

Another study also made use of these data, one on T cells in Graves' hyperthyroidism and ophthalmopathy. Reported in the second study: Stable Graves' hyperthyroidism was defined as no progression to ophthalmopathy during 18 months of follow-up. Hyperthyroidism patients were aged 18 to 65 years and newly diagnosed, with disease duration of less than 2 months. Exclusion was applied to patients with uncontrolled infections, other autoimmune diseases, pregnancy or lactation. Diagnoses relied on clinical symptoms, serum thyroxine and TRAb, thyroid ultrasound and orbital computed tomography. For the first round of RT-PCR on the TCR CDR3, the HTBI primer set was used together with the Qiagen OneStep RT-PCR kit. Blood samples also contained most of the expanded thyroid clonotypes (frequency above 0.001), which suggests that blood repertoires may reflect thyroid immune responses. In cross-validation, a model built on a 13 V-J signature told ophthalmopathy apart from stable hyperthyroidism with 87.88% sensitivity and about 81% specificity, and in testing the same model reached 80%/75%. In validation, the model predicted progression to ophthalmopathy with around 71% sensitivity and over 72% specificity, a median of roughly seven months before onset. To identify TCR V-J signatures that set the groups apart, the researchers used a discovery cohort of more than 95 patients, made up of 43 with Graves' ophthalmopathy and about 59 with stable Graves' hyperthyroidism. Prospective prediction of ophthalmopathy was tested in an independent validation cohort of 18 to 20 hyperthyroidism patients and 15 to 17 patients who later progressed to ophthalmopathy. The 75 to 100 discovery patients were randomly divided into training and test sets at a 7:3 ratio. In addition, the study compared T-cell repertoires in thyroid tissue and in blood from about 6 Graves' hyperthyroidism patients. Following sampling, methimazole starting at 30 mg daily was given to hyperthyroidism patients, and high-dose intravenous methylprednisolone was given to ophthalmopathy patients. Libraries were constructed in a second round of multiplex PCR, after which size selection and purification were performed. Libraries were sequenced paired-end with 100 bp reads on an Illumina HiSeq2000. SOAPnuke was used to process the raw data, with reads discarded if the reads contained adapters or uncalled bases, had a mean Phred below 15, or lacked an exact constant-primer or identifier match. High-quality paired reads were merged with COPE v1.2.5, and unique nucleotide sequences were defined as clonotypes. MiTCR v1.1 was used to align clonotypes to the IMGT TRBV, TRBD and TRBJ reference segments. Only V-J combinations with frequency above 0.0001, covering approximately 99% of repertoires, were analysed. A TCS score was defined as the ratio between F50 (clonal expansion) and ExV (chaos), using BLOSUM62-based TCRdist between CDR3 peptides within each V-J. Welch's t-statistics and random forest reduced 500 to 550 V-J features to some 14, which were used in a naive Bayes classifier (R e1071). Sample size was not statistically predetermined, and blinding of investigators to group allocation was not performed. The paper describes TCR Vbeta CDR3 sequencing of around 140 peripheral blood samples, made up of 40 to 45 ophthalmopathy patients, roughly 80 hyperthyroidism patients and some 17 progressor patients.

The chain couples TRBV4-1 to TRBJ2-3; 7 nucleotides in the junction match TRBD2. This TCR was recovered from a young man with Graves disease. Donor details come from another sample of the same person, matched by shared clones. The source was peripheral blood mononuclear cells (PBMCs), collected at new diagnosis, from a patient treated with antithyroid drugs. The DNA sequence is TGCGCCAGCAGCCAAGTATGGAGGGAGGGCCCAGATACGCAGTATTTT. This codes for CASSQVWREGPDTQYF.